Listed below are T cell receptor beta chains from one sample, sequenced in a study of early stage breast cancer tumors. Using immunoSEQ multiplex PCR, the repertoire was profiled, and TCRdb retains in-frame clones only, with some absent. The sample holds 25,000 to 30,000 clones; 75% to 85% are singletons and the top ten take 9.5% to 15%. Sequenced material: blood. The receptors here all came from a person between 60 and 70 years old with breast cancer. The CDR3 runs from the conserved cysteine through the conserved F or W. D genes are given only for firm matches. Clone size, where shown, is once, few, many, or a class for clones that have expanded.

clone_size cdr3_length j_call d_call v_call cdr3_nt cdr3_aa
. 16 TRBJ2-7 . TRBV11-3 TGTGCCAGCAGTCCACGCTCCGGGACACAAGCCTACGAGCAGTACTTC CASSPRSGTQAYEQYF
. 17 TRBJ2-6 . TRBV30 TGTGCCTGGAGTGCACACGTAGGGGGAGATGGGGCCAACGTCCTGACTTTC CAWSAHVGGDGANVLTF
few 16 TRBJ2-7 TRBD1 TRBV4-1 TGCGCCAGCAGCCAAGTCCCCGGGACAGGGCCCCTCGAGCAGTACTTC CASSQVPGTGPLEQYF
. 15 TRBJ1-5 . TRBV15 TGTGCCACCAGCAGAGAGGCAGGGCTAAGTCAGCCCCAGCATTTT CATSREAGLSQPQHF
. 13 TRBJ1-1 . TRBV19 TGTGCCAGTAGTATTTCGGGATACACTGAAGCTTTCTTT CASSISGYTEAFF
. 14 TRBJ2-1 . TRBV4-2 TGTGCCAGCAGGTCGGGATTCAATTACAATGAGCAGTTCTTC CASRSGFNYNEQFF
. 16 TRBJ2-1 . TRBV5-1 TGCGCCAGCAGCTTTTCCCGTGGAGTAGCCGACAATGAGCAGTTCTTC CASSFSRGVADNEQFF
. 13 TRBJ2-7 TRBD2 TRBV13 TGTGCCAGCGGACTAGCGGAAACCTACGAGCAGTACTTC CASGLAETYEQYF
. 14 TRBJ2-1 . TRBV30 TGTGCCTGGGCCCCGGGGCGGGGCTACAATGAGCAGTTCTTC CAWAPGRGYNEQFF
. 15 TRBJ2-3 . TRBV6-4 TGTGCCAGCAGTGACACGGGTCATCGCACAGATACGCAGTATTTT CASSDTGHRTDTQYF